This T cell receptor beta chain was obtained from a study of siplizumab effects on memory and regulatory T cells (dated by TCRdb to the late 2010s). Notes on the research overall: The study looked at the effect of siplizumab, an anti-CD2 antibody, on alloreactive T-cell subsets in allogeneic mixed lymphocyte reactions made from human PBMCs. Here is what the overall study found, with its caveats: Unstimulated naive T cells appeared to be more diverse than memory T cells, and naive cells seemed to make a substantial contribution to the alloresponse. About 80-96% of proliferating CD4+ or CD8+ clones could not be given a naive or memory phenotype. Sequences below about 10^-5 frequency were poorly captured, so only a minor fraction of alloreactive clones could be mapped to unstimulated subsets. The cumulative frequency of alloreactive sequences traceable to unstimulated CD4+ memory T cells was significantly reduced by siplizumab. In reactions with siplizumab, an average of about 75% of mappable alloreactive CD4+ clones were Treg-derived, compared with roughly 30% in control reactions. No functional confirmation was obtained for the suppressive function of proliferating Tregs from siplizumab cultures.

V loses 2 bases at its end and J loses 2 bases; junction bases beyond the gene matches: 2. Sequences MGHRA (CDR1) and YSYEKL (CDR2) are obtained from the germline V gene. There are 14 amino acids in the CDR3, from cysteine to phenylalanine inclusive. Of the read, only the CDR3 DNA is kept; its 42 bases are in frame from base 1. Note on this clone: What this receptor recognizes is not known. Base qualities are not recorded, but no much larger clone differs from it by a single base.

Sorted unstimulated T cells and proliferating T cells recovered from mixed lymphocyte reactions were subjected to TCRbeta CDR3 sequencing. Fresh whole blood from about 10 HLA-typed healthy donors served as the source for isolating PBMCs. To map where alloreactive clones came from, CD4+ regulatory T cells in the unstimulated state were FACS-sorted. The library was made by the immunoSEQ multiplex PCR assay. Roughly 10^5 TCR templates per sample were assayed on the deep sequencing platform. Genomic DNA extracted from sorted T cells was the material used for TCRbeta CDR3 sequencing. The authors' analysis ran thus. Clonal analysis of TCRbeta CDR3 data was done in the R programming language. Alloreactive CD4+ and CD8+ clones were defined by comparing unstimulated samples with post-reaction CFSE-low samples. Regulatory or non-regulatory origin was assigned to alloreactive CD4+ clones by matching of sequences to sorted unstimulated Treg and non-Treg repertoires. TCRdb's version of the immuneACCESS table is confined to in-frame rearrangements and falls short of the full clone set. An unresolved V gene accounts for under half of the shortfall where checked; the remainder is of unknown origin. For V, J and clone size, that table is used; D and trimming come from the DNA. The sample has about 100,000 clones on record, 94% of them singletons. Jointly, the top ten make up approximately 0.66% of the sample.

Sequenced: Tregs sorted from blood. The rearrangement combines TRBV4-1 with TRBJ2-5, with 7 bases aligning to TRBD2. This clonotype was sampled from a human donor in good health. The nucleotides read TGCGCCAGCAGCCAACGGACTAGGCAAGAGACCCAGTACTTC. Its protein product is CASSQRTRQETQYF.